Following are 22 T cell receptor beta chains from one sample sequenced in a study of T cell changes during pregnancy in multiple sclerosis. Data came from immunoSEQ multiplex PCR; TCRdb stores just in-frame clones and leaves some out. The sample has about 47,000 clones; around 92% are singletons. The material was peripheral blood, obtained in the third trimester of pregnancy. Receptors were obtained from a female donor with multiple sclerosis, enrolled in a pregnancy study.

The chain carries TRBV19 and TRBJ1-5; tentatively, D is TRBD1 (6 bases). The CDR3 totals 17 residues. CDR1 is LNHDA and CDR2 is SQIVND in the germline V gene (reference sequence). Trimming pared 2 bases from V and 0 bases from J, leaving 14 bases between. CDR3 coding DNA: TGTGCCAGTAGTATAAGTTCAGGGGCCTATAGCAATCAGCCCCAGCATTTT. As protein: CASSISSGAYSNQPQHF.

The chain is built from TRBV9 and TRBJ2-1; TRBD2 matches at 7 bases. With 0 bases clipped from V and 9 bases from J, the junction kept 6 bases outside the gene matches. Germline loops: CDR1 SGDLS, CDR2 YYNGEE. The CDR3 runs 14 residues. The DNA for the CDR3 is TGTGCCAGCAGCGTAGTTCCTAGCGGTAGTGAGCAGTTCTTC. Its translation is CASSVVPSGSEQFF.

This clone was observed a single time. V and J are TRBV29-1 and TRBJ2-5; 7 bases are a match to TRBD1. J lost 1 base, V lost 4 bases, and 6 bases had no gene match. Per the germline V gene, CDR1 is SQVTM and CDR2 is ANQGSEA. CDR3 length: 14 amino acids. The CDR3 bases are TGCAGCGTTGGAAGACAGGGCCTCCAAGAGACCCAGTACTTC. It yields the protein CSVGRQGLQETQYF.

J is TRBJ2-2 and V is TRBV4-2; 13 bases align to TRBD2. The germline gives CDR1 LGHNA, CDR2 YNFKEQ. Losses at the gene ends were 4 bases for V and 3 bases for J; bases not matched to a gene: 20. The CDR3 is made up of 22 amino acids. CDR3 sequence reads: CASSRRGLAGAGPRSYTGELFF. CDR3 coding DNA: TGTGCCAGCAGCCGGAGAGGACTAGCGGGAGCGGGGCCCCGTTCCTACACCGGGGAGCTGTTTTTT.

The V and J genes are TRBV9 and TRBJ2-7; D is uncertain. Germline V gene data show CDR1 as SGDLS and CDR2 as YYNGEE. V was clipped by 0 bases and J by 7 bases, with 11 bases between them. This CDR3 has 13 residues. The CDR3 nucleotides are TGTGCCAGCAGCGTAGTACCAGTCGGGGAGCAGTACTTC. The encoded protein is CASSVVPVGEQYF.

V gene TRBV19 combines with J gene TRBJ2-2; a weak D match, TRBD1 (7 bases). The CDR3 totals 17 residues. Trimming cost V 2 bases and J 0 bases, with 13 bases left between them. Germline V gene lookup returns CDR1 LNHDA and CDR2 SQIVND (reference sequence). The CDR3 protein is CASSIQGRGANTGELFF. The DNA of the CDR3 is TGTGCCAGTAGTATACAAGGCAGGGGGGCGAACACCGGGGAGCTGTTTTTT.

The gene calls are TRBV6-6 and TRBJ2-7; TRBD2 is a possible D gene (7 bases). From germline, CDR1 is MNHNY and CDR2 SVGAGI (reference sequence). Trimming took off 5 bases at V and 4 bases at J, with 15 bases between the two ends. The CDR3 extends over 14 amino acids. The CDR3 region is CASSAWGGQYEQYF. The CDR3 nucleotides read TGTGCCAGCAGTGCCTGGGGGGGCCAGTACGAGCAGTACTTC.

The chain employs TRBV2 and TRBJ1-4; D is uncertain. This CDR3 has 15 amino acids. V was trimmed by 5 bases and J by 3 bases, leaving 13 bases between them. In germline, CDR1 is SNHLY, CDR2 FYNNEI. The CDR3 region has the DNA TGTGCCAGCAGTCGCCCACTGGTATCTAATGAAAAACTGTTTTTT. Residues: CASSRPLVSNEKLFF. Full variable domain (rest looked up from reference TRBV2 and TRBJ1-4): EPEVTQTPSHQVTQMGQEVILRCVPISNHLYFYWYRQILGQKVEFLVSFYNNEISEKSEIFDDQFSVERPDGSNFTLKIRSTKLEDSAMYFCASSRPLVSNEKLFFGSGTQLSVL.

The genes are TRBV7-9 and TRBJ2-7; 9 nucleotides line up with TRBD1. In germline, CDR1 is SEHNR, CDR2 FQNEAQ (reference sequence). The CDR3 extends over 16 amino acids. The ends lost 7 bases at V and 3 bases at J; junction bases unmatched: 13. In nucleotides, the CDR3 is TGTGCCAGCAATCTCGGAACCGGGACAGGGAACTACGAGCAGTACTTC. It specifies CASNLGTGTGNYEQYF.

The chain combines TRBV28 with TRBJ2-7; TRBD1 aligns across 7 bases. The germline V gene has CDR1 MDHEN and CDR2 SYDVKM. The CDR3 length is 15 residues. Losses at the gene ends were 5 bases for V and 4 bases for J; bases not matched to a gene: 11. For the CDR3, the DNA is TGTGCCAGCAGTCCAAGAGGACAGGTTACGTACGAGCAGTACTTC. Protein: CASSPRGQVTYEQYF.

V and J are TRBV5-5 and TRBJ1-3; TRBD1 matches 8 bases. Losses at the gene ends were 3 bases for V and 0 bases for J; bases not matched to a gene: 5. Germline V gene lookup returns CDR1 SGHKS and CDR2 YYEKEE (reference sequence). This CDR3 is built from 16 residues. The CDR3 reads CASSYGTGFSGNTIYF. For the CDR3, the DNA is TGTGCCAGCAGCTACGGGACAGGTTTCTCTGGAAACACCATATATTTT.

The chain links TRBV5-4 to TRBJ2-7; 11 bases map to TRBD2. Germline-derived CDR1 and CDR2 are SGHNT and YYREEE (reference sequence). V lost 4 bases and J lost 5; bases outside the gene matches: 5. The CDR3 sequence is 14 residues long. CDR3 DNA sequence: TGTGCCAGCAGCCGTAGCGGGAGGGCCCACGAGCAGTACTTC. Translating gives CASSRSGRAHEQYF.

V and J are TRBV6-6 and TRBJ2-7; D gene uncertain. This CDR3 region has 11 residues. The germline CDR1 and CDR2 sequences are MNHNY and SVGAGI (reference sequence). Trimming cost V 7 bases and J 0 bases, with 4 bases left between them. The CDR3 protein is CASMSSYEQYF. The CDR3 DNA follows: TGTGCCAGCATGAGCTCCTACGAGCAGTACTTC.

This chain links TRBV2 with TRBJ2-7, with 7 nucleotides matching TRBD2. CDR1 is SNHLY and CDR2 is FYNNEI in the germline V gene. CDR3 length: 14 amino acids. Trimming took 6 bases from V and 0 from J; bases not matched to a gene: 5. CDR3 coding DNA: TGTGCCAGCAGGAGGGGCGGGAGCTCCTACGAGCAGTACTTC. It yields the protein CASRRGGSSYEQYF. The variable domain in full, completed from reference TRBV2 and TRBJ2-7, reads EPEVTQTPSHQVTQMGQEVILRCVPISNHLYFYWYRQILGQKVEFLVSFYNNEISEKSEIFDDQFSVERPDGSNFTLKIRSTKLEDSAMYFCASRRGGSSYEQYFGPGTRLTVT.

V usage is TRBV4-1 and J usage is TRBJ2-7, with 7 bases fitting TRBD2. The V gene's germline CDR1 is MGHRA and CDR2 YSYEKL. CDR3 length equals 17 residues. J lost 3 bases, V lost 0 bases, and 11 bases had no gene match. CDR3 loop: CASSQETAASGGYEQYF. The CDR3, as DNA: TGCGCCAGCAGCCAAGAAACCGCGGCTAGCGGAGGCTACGAGCAGTACTTC.

This chain uses TRBV6-1 with TRBJ2-3, with D maybe TRBD1 (7 bases). The CDR3 is 15 amino acids. The V gene's germline CDR1 is MNHNS and CDR2 SASEGT. Trimming left V 8 bases short and J 0 bases short, with 15 bases between. Here the CDR3 reads CASVTTGTSTDTQYF. CDR3 DNA: TGTGCCAGCGTCACGACAGGGACTAGCACAGATACGCAGTATTTT.

This clone was detected only once. This chain joins TRBV29-1 and TRBJ1-2; TRBD1 aligns across 7 bases. This CDR3 is 12 amino acids long. V gave up 4 bases and J gave up 3 bases; unmatched junction bases: 2. CDR1 and CDR2 from the germline V gene are SQVTM and ANQGSEA. The DNA for the CDR3 is TGCAGCGTTGCCAGGGGGGACTATGGCTACACCTTC. It codes for CSVARGDYGYTF.

The chain joins TRBV5-1 to TRBJ1-1; TRBD1 is a possible D gene (6 bases). CDR1 is SGHRS, CDR2 YFSETQ, per germline. This CDR3 has 13 residues. V was clipped by 2 bases and J by 5 bases, with 10 bases between them. CDR3 residues: CASSFTGLTEAFF. CDR3 DNA sequence: TGCGCCAGCAGCTTCACAGGGTTGACTGAAGCTTTCTTT.

The J gene is TRBJ2-7, the V gene TRBV5-4; 10 bases line up with TRBD1. CDR1 and CDR2 (germline): SGHNT, YYREEE (reference sequence). The CDR3 loop spans 14 amino acids. Unmatched junction bases numbered 5, after V lost 4 bases and J lost 4 bases. Here the CDR3 reads CASSADRGRYEQYF. As DNA, the CDR3 is TGTGCCAGCAGCGCGGACAGGGGGAGGTACGAGCAGTACTTC.

J is TRBJ1-2 and V is TRBV6-1; D call uncertain. CDR1 and CDR2 (germline): MNHNS, SASEGT. This CDR3 is 14 amino acids long. Trimming shortened V by 4 bases and J by 3 bases, and 12 bases separated the two germline ends. The CDR3 DNA is TGTGCCAGCAGTGTCGCCGGGTATGACTATGGCTACACCTTC. It yields the protein CASSVAGYDYGYTF.

The chain employs TRBV28 and TRBJ2-1; D ambiguous. The CDR3 is made up of 14 amino acids. Germline CDR1 MDHEN, CDR2 SYDVKM. Trimming pared 5 bases from V and 8 bases from J, leaving 16 bases between. CDR3 nucleotides: TGTGCCAGCAGTCGTGACCCCCTAGTGCATGAGCAGTTCTTC. Its protein product is CASSRDPLVHEQFF.

V is TRBV11-2 and J is TRBJ1-1, with D perhaps TRBD1 (5 bases). Trimming stripped 0 bases from V and 3 bases from J, with 8 bases between. The CDR3 has 14 amino acids. Per the germline V gene, CDR1 is SGHAT and CDR2 is FQNNGV. The CDR3 DNA reads as TGTGCCAGCAGCTTAGATGGGGGGGACACTGAAGCTTTCTTT. Encoded protein: CASSLDGGDTEAFF.